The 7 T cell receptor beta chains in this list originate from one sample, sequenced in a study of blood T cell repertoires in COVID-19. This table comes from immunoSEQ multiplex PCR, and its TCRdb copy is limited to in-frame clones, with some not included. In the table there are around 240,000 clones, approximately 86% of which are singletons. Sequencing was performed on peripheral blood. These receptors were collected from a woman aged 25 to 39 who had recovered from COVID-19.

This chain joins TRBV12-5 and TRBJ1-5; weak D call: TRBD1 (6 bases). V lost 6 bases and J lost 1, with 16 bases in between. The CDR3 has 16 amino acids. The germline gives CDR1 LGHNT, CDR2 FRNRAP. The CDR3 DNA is TGTGCTAGTGGCCAAACCCCTCAGGGGAGCAATCAGCCCCAGCATTTT. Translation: CASGQTPQGSNQPQHF.

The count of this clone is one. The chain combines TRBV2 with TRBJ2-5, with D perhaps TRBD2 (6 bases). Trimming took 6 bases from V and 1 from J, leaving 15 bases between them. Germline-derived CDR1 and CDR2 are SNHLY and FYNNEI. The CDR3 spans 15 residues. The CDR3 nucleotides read TGTGCCAGCAGGACCCTGGGACTTCTCCAAGAGACCCAGTACTTC. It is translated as CASRTLGLLQETQYF.

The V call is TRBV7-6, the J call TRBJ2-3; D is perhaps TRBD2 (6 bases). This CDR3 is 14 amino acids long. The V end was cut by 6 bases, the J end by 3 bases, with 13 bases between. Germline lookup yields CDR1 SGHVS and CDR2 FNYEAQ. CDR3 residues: CASSPSRGTDTQYF. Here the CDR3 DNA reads TGTGCCAGCAGTCCTTCTCGGGGGACAGATACGCAGTATTTT. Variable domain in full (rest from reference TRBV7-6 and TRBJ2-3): GAGVSQSPRYKVTKRGQDVALRCDPISGHVSLYWYRQALGQGPEFLTYFNYEAQQDKSGLPNDRFSAERPEGSISTLTIQRTEQRDSAMYRCASSPSRGTDTQYFGPGTRLTVL.

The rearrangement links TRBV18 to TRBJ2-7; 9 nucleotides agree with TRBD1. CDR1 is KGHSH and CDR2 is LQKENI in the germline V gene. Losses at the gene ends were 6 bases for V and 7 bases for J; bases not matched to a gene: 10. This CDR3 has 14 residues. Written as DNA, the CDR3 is TGTGCCAGCTCTCTGGACAGGGGAAGTGATGAGCAGTACTTC. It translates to CASSLDRGSDEQYF.

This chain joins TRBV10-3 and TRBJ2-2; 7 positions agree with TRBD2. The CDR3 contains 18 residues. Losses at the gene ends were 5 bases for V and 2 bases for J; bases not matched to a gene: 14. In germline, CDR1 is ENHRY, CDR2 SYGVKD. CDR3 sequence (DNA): TGTGCCATCAGTCCTTGGGAGGGAAAGTTAGTTAACACCGGGGAGCTGTTTTTT. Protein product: CAISPWEGKLVNTGELFF.

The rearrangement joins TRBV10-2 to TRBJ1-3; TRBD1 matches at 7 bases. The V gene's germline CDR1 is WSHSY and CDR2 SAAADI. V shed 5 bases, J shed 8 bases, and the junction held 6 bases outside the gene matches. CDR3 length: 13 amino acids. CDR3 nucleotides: TGCGCCAGCAGTTTAACACAGGGGCACACCATATATTTT. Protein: CASSLTQGHTIYF.

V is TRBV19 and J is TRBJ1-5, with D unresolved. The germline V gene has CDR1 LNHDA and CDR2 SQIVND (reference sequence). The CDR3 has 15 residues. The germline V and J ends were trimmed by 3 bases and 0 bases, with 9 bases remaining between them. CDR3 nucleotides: TGTGCCAGTAGTATCTCAGACAATAGCAATCAGCCCCAGCATTTT. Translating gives CASSISDNSNQPQHF.